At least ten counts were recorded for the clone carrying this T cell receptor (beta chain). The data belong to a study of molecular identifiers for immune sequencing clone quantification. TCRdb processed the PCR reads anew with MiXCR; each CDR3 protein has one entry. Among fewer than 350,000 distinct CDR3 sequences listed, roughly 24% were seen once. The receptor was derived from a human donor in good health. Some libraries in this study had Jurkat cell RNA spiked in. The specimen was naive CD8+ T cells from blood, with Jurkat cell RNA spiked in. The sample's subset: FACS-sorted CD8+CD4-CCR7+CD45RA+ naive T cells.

The CDR3 coding sequence is TGCAGCGCGACGTCCGGGACAGGGGTTTTGGGCTACACCTTC. This translates into CSATSGTGVLGYTF. The chain carries TRBV29-1 and TRBJ1-2; 10 nucleotides align to TRBD1. The V gene's germline CDR1 is SQVTM and CDR2 ANQGSEA. The CDR3 has 14 residues. V shed 7 bases, J shed 8 bases, and the junction held 13 bases outside the gene matches.